This TCR beta chain was sequenced during a study of blood T cell repertoires in COVID-19. In the study overall: Italy, Spain and the United States were the sources of the convalescent and acute COVID-19 samples. The analysed material was cDNA or gDNA that came from T cells, B-cell-depleted T cells, or PBMCs.

Germline loops: CDR1 MDHEN, CDR2 SYDVKM. Losses at the gene ends were 6 bases for V and 8 bases for J; bases not matched to a gene: 10. The CDR3 has 15 amino acids. The authors' processing: It was from reference gene primer amplification that nucleated cell counts were estimated. TCRdb's table, derived via immunoSEQ multiplex PCR, lists solely in-frame clones and lacks some. V and J calls plus clone size are reproduced from that table; the DNA served to infer D and trimming. Of about 59,000 clones in the sample, over 75% were seen once. The chain is built from TRBV28 and TRBJ2-1, with 10 bases lining up with TRBD1. Sequencing used peripheral blood. The source of this sequence is a man aged 55 to 69 with acute or convalescent COVID-19. The CDR3 reads CASRERGTGVDEQFF. The CDR3 coding sequence is TGTGCCAGCAGGGAACGGGGGACAGGGGTCGATGAGCAGTTCTTC.